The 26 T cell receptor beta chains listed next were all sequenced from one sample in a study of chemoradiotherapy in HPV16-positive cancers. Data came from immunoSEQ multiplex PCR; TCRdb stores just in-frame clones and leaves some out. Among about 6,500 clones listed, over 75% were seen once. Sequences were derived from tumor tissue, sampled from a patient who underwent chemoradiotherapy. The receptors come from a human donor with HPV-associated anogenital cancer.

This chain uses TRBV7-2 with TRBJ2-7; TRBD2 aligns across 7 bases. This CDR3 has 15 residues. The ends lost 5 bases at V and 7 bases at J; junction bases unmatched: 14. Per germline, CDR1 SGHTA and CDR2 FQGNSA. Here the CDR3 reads CASSPGGAGRGEQYF. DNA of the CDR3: TGTGCCAGCAGCCCCGGGGGAGCGGGAAGAGGTGAGCAGTACTTC. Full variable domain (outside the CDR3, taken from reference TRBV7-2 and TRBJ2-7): GAGVSQSPSNKVTEKGKDVELRCDPISGHTALYWYRQSLGQGLEFLIYFQGNSAPDKSGLPSDRFSAERTGGSVSTLTIQRTQQEDSAVYLCASSPGGAGRGEQYFGPGTRLTVT.

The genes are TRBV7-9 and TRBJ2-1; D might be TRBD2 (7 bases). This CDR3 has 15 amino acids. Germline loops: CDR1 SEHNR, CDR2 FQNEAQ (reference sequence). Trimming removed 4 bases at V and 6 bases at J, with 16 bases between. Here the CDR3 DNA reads TGTGCCAGCAGCTGGGGAGGGGGGACCATCAATGAGCAGTTCTTC. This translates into CASSWGGGTINEQFF.

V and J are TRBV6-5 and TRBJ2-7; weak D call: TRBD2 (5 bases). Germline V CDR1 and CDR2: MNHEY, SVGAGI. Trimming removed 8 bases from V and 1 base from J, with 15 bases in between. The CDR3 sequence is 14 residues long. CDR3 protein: CASAITSFSYEQYF. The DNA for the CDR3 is TGTGCCAGCGCGATTACTAGTTTTTCCTACGAGCAGTACTTC.

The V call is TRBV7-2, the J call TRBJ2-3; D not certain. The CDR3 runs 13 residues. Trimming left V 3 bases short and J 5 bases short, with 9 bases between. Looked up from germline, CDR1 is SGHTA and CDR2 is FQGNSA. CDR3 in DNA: TGTGCCAGCAGCTTTTTCTTCGGAGATACGCAGTATTTT. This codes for CASSFFFGDTQYF. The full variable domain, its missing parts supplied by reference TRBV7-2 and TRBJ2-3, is GAGVSQSPSNKVTEKGKDVELRCDPISGHTALYWYRQSLGQGLEFLIYFQGNSAPDKSGLPSDRFSAERTGGSVSTLTIQRTQQEDSAVYLCASSFFFGDTQYFGPGTRLTVL.

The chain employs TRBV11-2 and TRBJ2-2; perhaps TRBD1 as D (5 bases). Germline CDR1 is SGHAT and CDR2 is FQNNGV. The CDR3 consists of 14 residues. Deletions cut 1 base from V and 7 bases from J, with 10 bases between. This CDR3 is CASSLVGAVGELFF. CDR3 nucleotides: TGTGCCAGCAGCTTAGTAGGGGCAGTCGGGGAGCTGTTTTTT.

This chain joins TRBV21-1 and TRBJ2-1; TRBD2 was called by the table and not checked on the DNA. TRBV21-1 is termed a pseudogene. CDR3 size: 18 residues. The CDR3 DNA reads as TGTGCCAGCATACTTACGGGACTAGCGGGATGGAGGTACAATGAGCAGTTCTTC. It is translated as CASILTGLAGWRYNEQFF.

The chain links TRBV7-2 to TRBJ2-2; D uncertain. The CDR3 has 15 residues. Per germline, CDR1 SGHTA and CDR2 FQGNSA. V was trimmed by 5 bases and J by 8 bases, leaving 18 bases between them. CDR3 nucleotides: TGTGCCAGCAGCGCTCGGATCCCTCAGTGGGGGGAGCTGTTTTTT. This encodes CASSARIPQWGELFF.

The CDR3 DNA is TGTGCCAGCAGCACACAGGGTGGAGGATCCTACGAGCAGTACTTC. It codes for CASSTQGGGSYEQYF. The chain recombines TRBV7-3 with TRBJ2-7; D might be TRBD1 (6 bases). Trimming cost V 5 bases and J 1 base, with 15 bases left between them. Germline V lookup: CDR1 SGHTA, CDR2 FQGTGA. The CDR3 is made up of 15 amino acids.

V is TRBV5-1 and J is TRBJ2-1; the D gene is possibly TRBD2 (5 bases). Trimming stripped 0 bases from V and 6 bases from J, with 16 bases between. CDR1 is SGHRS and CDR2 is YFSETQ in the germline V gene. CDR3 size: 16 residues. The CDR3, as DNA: TGCGCCAGCAGCTTGGCAGGCGCTAGCTGGGGCAATGAGCAGTTCTTC. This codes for CASSLAGASWGNEQFF.

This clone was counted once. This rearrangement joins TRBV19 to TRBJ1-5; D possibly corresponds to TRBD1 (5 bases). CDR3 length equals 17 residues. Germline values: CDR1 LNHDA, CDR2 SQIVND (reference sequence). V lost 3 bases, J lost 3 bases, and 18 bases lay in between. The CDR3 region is CASSMSRAIGDNQPQHF. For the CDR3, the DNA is TGTGCCAGTAGTATGTCTCGGGCGATAGGGGACAATCAGCCCCAGCATTTT.

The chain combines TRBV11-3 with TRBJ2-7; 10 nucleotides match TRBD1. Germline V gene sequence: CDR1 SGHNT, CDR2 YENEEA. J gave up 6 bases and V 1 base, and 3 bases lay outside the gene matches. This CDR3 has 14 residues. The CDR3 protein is CASSLVGDRGEQYF. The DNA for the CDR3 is TGTGCCAGCAGCTTAGTAGGGGACAGGGGCGAGCAGTACTTC.

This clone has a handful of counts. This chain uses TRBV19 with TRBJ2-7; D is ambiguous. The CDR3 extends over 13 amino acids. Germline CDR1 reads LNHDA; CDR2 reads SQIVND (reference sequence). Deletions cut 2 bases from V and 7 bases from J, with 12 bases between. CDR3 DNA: TGTGCCAGTAGTATAAGTGACCGAAGGGAGCAGTACTTC. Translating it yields CASSISDRREQYF.

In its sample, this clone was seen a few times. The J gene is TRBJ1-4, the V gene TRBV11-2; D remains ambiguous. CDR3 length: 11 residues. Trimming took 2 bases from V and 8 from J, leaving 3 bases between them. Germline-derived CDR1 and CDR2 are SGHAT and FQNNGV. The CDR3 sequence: CASSLSEKLFF. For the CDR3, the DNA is TGTGCCAGCAGCTTATCGGAAAAACTGTTTTTT.

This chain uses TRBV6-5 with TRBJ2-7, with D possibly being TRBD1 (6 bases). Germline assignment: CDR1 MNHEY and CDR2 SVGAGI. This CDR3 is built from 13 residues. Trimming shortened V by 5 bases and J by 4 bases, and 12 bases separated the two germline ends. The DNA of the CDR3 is TGTGCCAGCAGTATCTTCAGGGGTTACGAGCAGTACTTC. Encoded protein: CASSIFRGYEQYF.

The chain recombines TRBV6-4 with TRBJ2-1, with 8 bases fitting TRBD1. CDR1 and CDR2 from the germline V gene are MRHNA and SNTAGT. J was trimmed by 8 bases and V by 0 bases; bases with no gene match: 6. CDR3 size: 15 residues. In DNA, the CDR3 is TGTGCCAGCAGTGACTCGAGGACAGGGATCGATGAGCAGTTCTTC. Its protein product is CASSDSRTGIDEQFF.

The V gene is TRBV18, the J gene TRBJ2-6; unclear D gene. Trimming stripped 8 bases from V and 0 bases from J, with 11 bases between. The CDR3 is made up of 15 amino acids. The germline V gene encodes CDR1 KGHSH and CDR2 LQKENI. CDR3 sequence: CASLIGISGANVLTF. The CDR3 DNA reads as TGTGCCAGCCTCATCGGTATCTCTGGGGCCAACGTCCTGACTTTC. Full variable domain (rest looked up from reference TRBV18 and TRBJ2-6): NAGVMQNPRHLVRRRGQEARLRCSPMKGHSHVYWYRQLPEEGLKFMVYLQKENIIDESGMPKERFSAEFPKEGPSILRIQQVVRGDSAAYFCASLIGISGANVLTFGAGSRLTVL.

Written as DNA, the CDR3 is TGTGCCAGCAGCGTTGGGGGGGCTGGGGCCAACGTCCTGACTTTC. This gives the protein CASSVGGAGANVLTF. V gene TRBV7-9 combines with J gene TRBJ2-6; 7 bases match TRBD2. Germline V gene lookup returns CDR1 SEHNR and CDR2 FQNEAQ (reference sequence). V lost 5 bases to trimming and J lost 2 bases; unmatched junction nucleotides: 3. The CDR3 is 15 residues long.

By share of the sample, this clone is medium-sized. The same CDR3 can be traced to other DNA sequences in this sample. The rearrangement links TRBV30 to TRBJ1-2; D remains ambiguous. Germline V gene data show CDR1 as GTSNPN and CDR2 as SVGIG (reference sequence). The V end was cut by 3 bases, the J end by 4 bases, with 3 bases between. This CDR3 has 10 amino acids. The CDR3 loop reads CAWRAYGYTF. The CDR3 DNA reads TGTGCCTGGAGGGCCTATGGCTACACCTTC. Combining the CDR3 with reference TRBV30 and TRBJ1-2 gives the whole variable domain SQTIHQWPATLVQPVGSPLSLECTVEGTSNPNLYWYRQAAGRGLQLLFYSVGIGQISSEVPQNLSASRPQDRQFILSSKKLLLSDSGFYLCAWRAYGYTFGSGTRLTVV.

CDR3 bases: TGTGCCAGCTCCACCTGGGATACGCAGTATTTT. Its translation is CASSTWDTQYF. The V call is TRBV28, the J call TRBJ2-3; D is unresolved. V dropped 8 bases and J dropped 6 bases, with 9 bases sitting between them. CDR1 and CDR2 from the germline V gene are MDHEN and SYDVKM. This CDR3 has 11 amino acids.

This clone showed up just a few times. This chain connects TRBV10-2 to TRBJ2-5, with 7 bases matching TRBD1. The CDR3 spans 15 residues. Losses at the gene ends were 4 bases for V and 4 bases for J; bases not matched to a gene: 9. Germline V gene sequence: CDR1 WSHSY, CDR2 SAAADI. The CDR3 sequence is CASSGRDRELETQYF. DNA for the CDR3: TGCGCCAGCAGTGGCCGGGACAGAGAGCTAGAGACCCAGTACTTC.

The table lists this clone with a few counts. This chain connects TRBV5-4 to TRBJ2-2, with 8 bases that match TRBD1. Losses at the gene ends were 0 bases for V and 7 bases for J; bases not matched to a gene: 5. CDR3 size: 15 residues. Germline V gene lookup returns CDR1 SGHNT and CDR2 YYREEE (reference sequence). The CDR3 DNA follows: TGTGCCAGCAGCTTGGGTTCAGGGGGCGACGGGGAGCTGTTTTTT. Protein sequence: CASSLGSGGDGELFF.

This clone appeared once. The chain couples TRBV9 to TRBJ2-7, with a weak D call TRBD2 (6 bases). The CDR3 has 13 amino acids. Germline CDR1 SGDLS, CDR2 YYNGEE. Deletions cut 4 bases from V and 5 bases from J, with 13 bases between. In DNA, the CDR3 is TGTGCCAGCAGCCCACCATTAGCGGACGAGCAGTACTTC. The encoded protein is CASSPPLADEQYF.

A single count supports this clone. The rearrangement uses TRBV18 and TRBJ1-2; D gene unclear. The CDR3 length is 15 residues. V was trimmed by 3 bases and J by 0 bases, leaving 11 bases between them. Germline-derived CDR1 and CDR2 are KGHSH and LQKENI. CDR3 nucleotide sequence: TGTGCCAGCTCACCCGTTGGAGAGTCTAACTATGGCTACACCTTC. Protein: CASSPVGESNYGYTF.

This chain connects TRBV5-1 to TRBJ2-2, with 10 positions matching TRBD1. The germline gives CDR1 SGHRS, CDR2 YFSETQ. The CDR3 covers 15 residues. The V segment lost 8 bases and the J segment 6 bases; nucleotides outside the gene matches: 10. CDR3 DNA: TGCGCCAGTAACCTCCGGACAGGGGGATCCGGGGAGCTGTTTTTT. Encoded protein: CASNLRTGGSGELFF.

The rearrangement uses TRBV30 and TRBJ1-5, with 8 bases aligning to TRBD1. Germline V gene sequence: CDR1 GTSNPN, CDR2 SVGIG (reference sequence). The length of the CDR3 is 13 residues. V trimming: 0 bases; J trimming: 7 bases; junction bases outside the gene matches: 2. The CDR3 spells CAWSVRGRQPQHF. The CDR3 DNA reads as TGTGCCTGGAGTGTCAGGGGGCGGCAGCCCCAGCATTTT.

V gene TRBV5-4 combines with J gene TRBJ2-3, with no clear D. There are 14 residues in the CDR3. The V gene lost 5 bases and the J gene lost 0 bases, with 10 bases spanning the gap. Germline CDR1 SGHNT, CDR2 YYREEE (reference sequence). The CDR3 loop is CASRTGPSTDTQYF. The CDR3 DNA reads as TGTGCCAGCAGGACGGGTCCTAGCACAGATACGCAGTATTTT.